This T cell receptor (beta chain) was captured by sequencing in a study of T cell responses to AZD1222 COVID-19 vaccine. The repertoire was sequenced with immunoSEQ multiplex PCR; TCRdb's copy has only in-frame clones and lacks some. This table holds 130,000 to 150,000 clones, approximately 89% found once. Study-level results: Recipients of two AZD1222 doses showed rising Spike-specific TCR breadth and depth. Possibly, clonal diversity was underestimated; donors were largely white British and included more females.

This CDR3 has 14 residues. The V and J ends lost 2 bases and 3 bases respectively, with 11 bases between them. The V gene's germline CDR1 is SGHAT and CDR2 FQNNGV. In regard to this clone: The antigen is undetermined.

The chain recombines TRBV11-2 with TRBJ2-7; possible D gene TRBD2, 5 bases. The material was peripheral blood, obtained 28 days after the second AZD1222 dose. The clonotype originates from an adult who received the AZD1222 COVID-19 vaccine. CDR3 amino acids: CASSLSRALYEQYF. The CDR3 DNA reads TGTGCCAGCAGCTTATCGCGGGCCCTCTACGAGCAGTACTTC. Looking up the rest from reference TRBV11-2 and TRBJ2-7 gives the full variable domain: EAGVAQSPRYKIIEKRQSVAFWCNPISGHATLYWYQQILGQGPKLLIQFQNNGVVDDSQLPKDRFSAERLKGVDSTLKIQPAKLEDSAVYLCASSLSRALYEQYFGPGTRLTVT.